Shown below are 10 T cell receptor beta chains from a single sample sequenced in a study of blood T cells in healthy people across ages. The use of a sample-barcoded 5' primer and a J-beta primer mix characterized a second PCR of about 7 to 12 cycles. In TCRdb, the 5' RACE reads were re-called with MiXCR into one record per CDR3 protein. The sample yields roughly 900,000 distinct CDR3 sequences, 29% seen once. The sample consisted of blood. The receptors stem from a woman older than 75 in good health.

About this clonotype: This may stem from a read error, because a much larger clone lies one nucleotide away. The V and J genes are TRBV5-1 and TRBJ2-5; 7 positions match TRBD1. CDR1 SGHRS and CDR2 YFSETQ come from the germline V gene. The CDR3 is made up of 14 amino acids. J gave up 0 bases and V 4 bases, and 3 bases lay outside the gene matches. The CDR3 DNA is TGCGCCAGCAGCGCGACAGGGTACCAAGAGACCCAGTACTTC. Amino acids: CASSATGYQETQYF.

The sample holds many counts of this clonotype. The J gene is TRBJ1-2, the V gene TRBV12-3 or TRBV12-4; D is unresolved. This CDR3 is built from 14 residues. The V and J ends lost 3 bases and 8 bases respectively, with 16 bases between them. The CDR3: CASSLSKRRRGYTF. Here the CDR3 DNA reads TGTGCCAGCAGTTTGTCGAAACGGCGTCGGGGCTACACCTTC.

This clonotype was counted a few times. The chain recombines TRBV6-2 or TRBV6-3 with TRBJ2-1; 7 positions match TRBD2. From germline, CDR1 is MNHEY and CDR2 SVGEGT. Trimming took 2 bases from V and 7 from J; bases not matched to a gene: 8. CDR3 length equals 15 residues. The CDR3: CASSYGAGKWNEQFF. The CDR3, as DNA: TGTGCCAGCAGTTACGGAGCGGGGAAATGGAATGAGCAGTTCTTC.

This clonotype was counted at least ten times. The chain has TRBV10-3 and TRBJ2-1; 8 bases align to TRBD2. There are 14 residues in the CDR3. The V gene end was trimmed by 7 bases and the J gene end by 1 base; junction bases not matched to a gene: 3. Germline V gene data show CDR1 as ENHRY and CDR2 as SYGVKD. The CDR3 nucleotides are TGTGCCATCAACCCGGGGGGGTCCTACAATGAGCAGTTCTTC. It specifies CAINPGGSYNEQFF.

The chain couples TRBV3-1 to TRBJ1-1, with D perhaps matching TRBD1 (6 bases). V lost 1 base, J lost 0 bases, and 18 bases lay in between. The CDR3 runs to 18 residues. Germline V gene lookup returns CDR1 LGHDT and CDR2 YNNKEL (reference sequence). The CDR3 loop is CASSQASGDTLMNTEAFF. As DNA, the CDR3 is TGTGCCAGCAGCCAAGCCTCCGGGGACACCTTAATGAACACTGAAGCTTTCTTT.

For this clonotype: This may come from a read error, since a much larger clone is one base off. The chain combines TRBV20-1 with TRBJ2-1; no clear D. The J call may be mistaken, given a closer DNA end match to TRBJ2-7. The CDR3 has 16 residues. Germline values: CDR1 DFQATT, CDR2 SNEGSKA (reference sequence). In DNA, the CDR3 is TGCAGTGCTAGAGCTCGTTTAACGAGCTCCTACAATGAGCAGTACTTC. Translating it yields CSARARLTSSYNEQYF.

Only a few counts were recorded for this clonotype. V and J are TRBV19 and TRBJ2-7; TRBD1 matches 10 bases. Unmatched junction bases numbered 9, after V lost 4 bases and J lost 3 bases. Germline CDR1 and CDR2: LNHDA and SQIVND (reference sequence). The CDR3 is 16 amino acids. The CDR3 is CASSSTRDRGNYEQYF. CDR3 coding DNA: TGTGCCAGTAGTAGTACCCGGGACAGGGGTAACTACGAGCAGTACTTC.

Many counts were recorded for this clonotype. The CDR3 DNA is TGTGCCAGCAGCCCGGGACTAGCGGGGTGGCAGTATTTT. Translated, it gives CASSPGLAGWQYF. The chain recombines TRBV7-8 with TRBJ2-3, with 13 bases that match TRBD2. Germline CDR1 SGHVS, CDR2 FQNEAQ. The CDR3 totals 13 residues. The ends lost 5 bases at V and 11 bases at J; junction bases unmatched: 4. Complete variable domain (other parts from reference TRBV7-8 and TRBJ2-3): GAGVSQSPRYKVAKRGQDVALRCDPISGHVSLFWYQQALGQGPEFLTYFQNEAQLDKSGLPSDRFFAERPEGSVSTLKIQRTQQEDSAVYLCASSPGLAGWQYFGPGTRLTVL.

The chain is built from TRBV5-1 and TRBJ2-5, with TRBD2 as a possible D gene (6 bases). The tail of the sequence fits TRBJ2-7 better, so the J call may be wrong. Germline values: CDR1 SGHRS, CDR2 YFSETQ. The CDR3 loop spans 13 amino acids. The CDR3 loop is CASSLTSSHEQYF. For the CDR3, the DNA is TGCGCCAGCAGCTTGACTAGCAGCCACGAGCAGTACTTC.

This clonotype has only a few counts. The chain carries TRBV11-2 and TRBJ2-6; D ambiguous. Looked up from germline, CDR1 is SGHAT and CDR2 is FQNNGV. The CDR3 spans 16 residues. Trimming cost V 0 bases and J 0 bases, with 6 bases left between them. CDR3 protein: CASSLDLSSGANVLTF. The CDR3 DNA reads as TGTGCCAGCAGCTTAGACCTTAGCTCTGGGGCCAACGTCCTGACTTTC.